This TCR beta chain was observed in a study of blood T cell repertoires in COVID-19. The overall study: From the United States, Italy and Spain came samples of acute and convalescent COVID-19. T cells, B-cell-depleted T cells, or PBMCs supplied cDNA or gDNA.

Trimming shortened V by 4 bases and J by 3 bases, and 13 bases separated the two germline ends. From germline, CDR1 is SGHKS and CDR2 YYEKEE (reference sequence). The CDR3 covers 15 residues. Original handling: Estimation of nucleated cell counts was performed using reference gene primer amplification. The table came from immunoSEQ multiplex PCR; TCRdb's copy has only in-frame clones and leaves some out. V, J and clone size are those of that table, while D and trimming were read from the DNA. The sample yields tens of thousands of clones, more than 75% seen once. The V and J genes are TRBV5-5 and TRBJ2-2, with D possibly being TRBD1 (6 bases). The sequenced sample consisted of peripheral blood. This clonotype was sampled from a man in his sixties or seventies with acute or convalescent COVID-19. The CDR3 is CASSIPGHDTGELFF. The CDR3 DNA is TGTGCCAGCAGCATTCCGGGACACGACACCGGGGAGCTGTTTTTT.